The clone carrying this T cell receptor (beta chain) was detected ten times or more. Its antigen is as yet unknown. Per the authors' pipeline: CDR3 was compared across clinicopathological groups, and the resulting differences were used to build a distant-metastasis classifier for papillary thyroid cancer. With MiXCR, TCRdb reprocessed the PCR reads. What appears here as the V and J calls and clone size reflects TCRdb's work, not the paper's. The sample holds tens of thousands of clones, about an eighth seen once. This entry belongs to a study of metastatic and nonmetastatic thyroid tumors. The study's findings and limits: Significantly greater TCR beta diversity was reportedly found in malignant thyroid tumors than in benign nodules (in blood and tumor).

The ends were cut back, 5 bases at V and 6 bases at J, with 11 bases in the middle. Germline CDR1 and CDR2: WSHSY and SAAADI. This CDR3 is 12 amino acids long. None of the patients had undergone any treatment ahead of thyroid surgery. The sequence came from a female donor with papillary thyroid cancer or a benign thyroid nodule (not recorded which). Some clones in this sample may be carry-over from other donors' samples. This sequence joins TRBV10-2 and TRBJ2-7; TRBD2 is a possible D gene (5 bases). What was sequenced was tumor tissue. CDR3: CASSPTAAEQYF. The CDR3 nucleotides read TGCGCCAGCAGTCCAACAGCGGCCGAGCAGTACTTC.